In its sample, the clone carrying this T cell receptor beta chain was seen a few times. Its antigen remains unidentified. This record belongs to a study of T-cell memory formation after mild COVID-19. General study results and limits: Later expanders leaned CD4+, whereas day 15 to 85 contracting clones were balanced CD4/CD8. Some clones that responded were present in memory (sampled pre-infection), which suggests cross-reactive memory joined.

This CDR3 is 15 amino acids long. CDR1 is SGHTA and CDR2 is FQGNSA in the germline V gene. The V gene lost 2 bases and the J gene lost 4 bases, with 14 bases spanning the gap. TCRdb reanalysed the 5' RACE reads using MiXCR and keeps one entry per CDR3 protein. The data contain 300,000 to 400,000 distinct CDR3 sequences, about 15% of them singletons. The specimen was PBMCs or a T cell subset sorted from them (not recorded which). V is TRBV7-2 and J is TRBJ1-2; D call uncertain. This clonotype was obtained from a man between 18 and 29 years old who had mild COVID-19 (a few samples of this study predate the infection). Cell type and time point are not known. This CDR3 reads CASSLIGYLSYGYTF. CDR3 in DNA: TGTGCCAGCAGCTTAATTGGGTACCTTAGCTATGGCTACACCTTC.